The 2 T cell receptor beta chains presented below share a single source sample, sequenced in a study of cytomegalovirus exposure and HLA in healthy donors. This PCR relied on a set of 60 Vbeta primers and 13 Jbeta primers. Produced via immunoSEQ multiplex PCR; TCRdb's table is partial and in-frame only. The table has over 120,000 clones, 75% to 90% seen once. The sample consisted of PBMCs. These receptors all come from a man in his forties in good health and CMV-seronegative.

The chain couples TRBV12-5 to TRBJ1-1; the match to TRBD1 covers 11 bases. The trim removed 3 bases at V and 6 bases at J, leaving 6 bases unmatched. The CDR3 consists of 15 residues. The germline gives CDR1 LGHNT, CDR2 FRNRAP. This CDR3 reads CASGFSGQGVAEAFF. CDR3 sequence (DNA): TGTGCTAGTGGTTTTTCGGGACAGGGGGTAGCTGAAGCTTTCTTT.

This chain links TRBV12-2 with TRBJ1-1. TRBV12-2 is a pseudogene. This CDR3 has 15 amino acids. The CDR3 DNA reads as TGTGCAAGTCGCTTAGGAGGCCTCCCGAACACTGAAGCTTTCTTT. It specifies CASRLGGLPNTEAFF.